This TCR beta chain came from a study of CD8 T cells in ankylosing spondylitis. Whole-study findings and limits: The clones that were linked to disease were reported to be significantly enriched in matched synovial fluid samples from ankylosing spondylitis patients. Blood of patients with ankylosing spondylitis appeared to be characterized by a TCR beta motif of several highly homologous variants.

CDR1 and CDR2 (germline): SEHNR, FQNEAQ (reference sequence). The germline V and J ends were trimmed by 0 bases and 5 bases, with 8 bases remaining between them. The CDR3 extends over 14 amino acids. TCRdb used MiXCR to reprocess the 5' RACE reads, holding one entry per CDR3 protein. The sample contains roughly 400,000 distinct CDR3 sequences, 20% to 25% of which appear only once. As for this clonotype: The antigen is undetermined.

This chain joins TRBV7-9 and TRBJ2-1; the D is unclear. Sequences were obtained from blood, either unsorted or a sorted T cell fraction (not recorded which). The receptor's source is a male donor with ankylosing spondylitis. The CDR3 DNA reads TGTGCCAGCAGCTTAGCGGGATTTAACAATGAGCAGTTCTTC. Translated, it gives CASSLAGFNNEQFF.